This T cell receptor (beta chain) was recovered during a study of blood T cell repertoires in COVID-19 (dated by TCRdb to the early 2020s). As for the study more broadly: Collaborator samples came from the United States, Italy and Spain and covered acute and convalescent phases of COVID-19. The prospective study material was composed of cDNA or gDNA derived from T cells, B-cell-depleted T cells, or PBMCs. Deeply sampled blood TCRbeta repertoires from subjects exposed to, actively infected with, or recovered from COVID-19 were included in the dataset. The repertoires were released in a freely available public database meant as a resource for research on the immune response to SARS-CoV-2. The samples were drawn from the first 160 participants of the ongoing ImmuneRACE study and from 1,254 subjects provided by 6 global collaborators. Nearly every sample came with metadata listing a de-identified subject ID, COVID-19 status, age in years and sex. Where HLA class I and class II types were available, the types were taken from metadata supplied by the sample provider, not from assay-based typing.

Beyond this particular receptor, the publication reports: How much clinical and demographic metadata was included differed by source and by participant, and the metadata was provided uncurated.

V loses 4 bases at its end and J loses 5 bases; junction bases beyond the gene matches: 9. The CDR3 has 15 amino acids, counting the end cysteine and phenylalanine. The read is trimmed to its CDR3 DNA, 45 bases read in frame from base 1. The germline V gene supplies CDR1 KGHDR and CDR2 SFDVKD. The immunoSEQ Assay, a bias-controlled multiplex PCR, was used to amplify TCRbeta CDR3 regions from genomic DNA. On the authors' methods: The number of nucleated cells in each sample was estimated from the amplification of reference gene primers within the assay. To quantify the absolute abundance of each unique TCRbeta CDR3 rearrangement, sequence reads were collapsed and filtered. For each sample, productive Simpson clonality was calculated as the square root of Simpson's diversity index over productive rearrangements. TCRdb obtained this table from immuneACCESS and retained in-frame rearrangements with V and J assigned. These tables miss some clones; where compared with another copy, unresolved V genes account for less than half of the shortfall, and the remainder is unexplained. That table is the source of V, J and clone size, and D and trimming were worked out from the DNA. The sample table contains 45,000 to 60,000 clones; only one count was recorded for about 82% of them. The ten most abundant clones make up approximately 10% of the sample.

Concerning this clone itself: Its target antigen remains unknown. Per-base qualities were not stored, and no clone one base away is much larger.

The collaborating institutions used their own protocols to collect whole blood in K2EDTA tubes. For TCRbeta analysis, collaborators shipped samples as frozen whole blood, isolated PBMCs, or DNA extracted from either of those sample types. The chain is assembled from TRBV24-1 and TRBJ2-7, and 8 bases in between align with TRBD1. The TCR originated in a man between 65 and 85 years old with active COVID-19. Sequencing was carried out using peripheral blood. CDR3 sequence: CATSDHRTGNDEQYF. The bases read TGTGCCACCAGTGACCACAGGACAGGGAACGACGAGCAGTACTTC.